This T cell receptor beta chain appears in the sequencing data of a study of cytomegalovirus exposure and HLA in healthy donors (TCRdb year 2017). In terms of the full investigation: An earlier analysis of roughly 630 of the donors reported roughly 270 Gb of sequence data and roughly 110 million unique TCR beta sequences from about 180 million T cells. A later genetic analysis used genome-wide SNP genotypes for about three fifths of the 666 donors, treating that subset as a discovery cohort. In the later analysis, no new phenotypic data were used to find candidate immune exposures; instead, reliance was placed on TCR beta sequences and their occurrence across donors. An early release covering around 630 HLA-typed donors comprised approximately 290 gigabases of sequencing data and 85 million to 100 million unique TCR sequences. Across around 400 genotyped donors of the cohort, an average of about 240,000 unique TCR beta nucleotide sequences per donor were sequenced, and 15% to 20% of those sequences were non-productive. The T cell repertoires of under 700 subjects were profiled by immunosequencing and related to cytomegalovirus serostatus. Donor age, sex, ethnicity and CMV serostatus were collected together with the repertoire data. Because of strong linkage in the cohort, roughly 5 DR-DQ haplotypes were treated as single units for association and clustering. The study combined high-throughput TCR immunosequencing, statistical association of individual TCRs with disease status, and machine learning to predict cytomegalovirus infection status. Class I and class II HLA loci were covered by the typing at four-digit resolution. A separate validation cohort of 100 to 150 different subjects was used in addition to the approximately 670-subject first cohort. Among the approximately 400 genotyped donors, 81% belonged to the genetic ancestry cluster associated with self-reported Caucasian donors. The number of donors typed differed by locus, with 629-630 for A, B, C, DRB1 and DQB1, more than 500 for DQA1, 600 to 610 for DPA1, and approximately 470 for DPB1. All discovery cohort repertoires had been generated on a single sequencing platform. The study was designed to test whether signatures of past pathogen exposure could be identified by cataloging public T cell receptors. A later analysis re-analyzed previously published TCR beta repertoires from 600 to 850 donors and added high-resolution HLA genotyping to study TCR occurrence patterns. To decide whether each TCR beta V gene segment behaved as functional or pseudogenic, an earlier analysis of 587 of the donors relied on high-throughput TCR beta sequencing.

Study-wide findings and limitations: According to a later analysis, TCR association rates differed among HLA loci, with DRB1 alleles showing the most associated TCRs and HLA-C alleles showing the fewest. Cytomegalovirus status was reported to be diagnosed by the classifier with high specificity and sensitivity in both the original and validation cohorts. In a later analysis, most CMV-associated TCR beta chains were found to appear HLA-restricted, with HLA associations seemingly driven largely by CMV exposure. It was suggested by the authors that the approach could potentially be generalized to other disease states and immunological phenotypes. Correlated functional status among segregating V segments might reflect linkage disequilibrium, but an unknown experimental factor could not be ruled out. Specific HLA alleles were associated with 16,951 TCR beta sequences at a false discovery rate of 0.05 in a later analysis. A later genetic analysis reported fewer N-insertions in productive TCRs among donors in an Asian-associated ancestry cluster than the approximately 700-donor mean. The study listed 170 or so TCR beta chains as associated with cytomegalovirus. Approximately 18 rarely observed V segments, including chromosome 9 orphons, were excluded from the earlier analysis of some 590 of the donors because counts were too low. An earlier analysis of approximately 540 of the donors showed that most TCR beta V segments appeared in productive rearrangements either about 87% or about 30% of the time, which broadly matched IMGT annotations. Compared with equally common non-associated chains, HLA-associated TCR beta chains in a later analysis were more clonally expanded and had lower generation probabilities. In a later genetic analysis, a missense DCLRE1C variant was associated with V-gene and J-gene trimming of TCR beta chains, and the association was replicated in an independent cohort. Across donors, most TCR sequences were observed very rarely, whereas some public TCRs were present in many individuals. Because HLA typing was missing for some donors at each locus, association tests included only the typed subset. A later analysis reported that several top co-occurrence clusters appeared linked to parvovirus B19, influenza, CMV and Epstein-Barr virus. In vitro tests confirmed that a few of the cytomegalovirus-associated TCR beta chains recognize cytomegalovirus antigens. A further reported finding was that TCR beta sequences accurately predicted the HLA-A and HLA-B alleles for most subjects in the first cohort. Some IMGT-functional V segments, including TRBV6-2 and TRBV6-3, could not be distinguished by the 87-base-pair reads and were therefore excluded. The sequencing pipeline was judged likely to have produced a cluster of highly shared sequence variants as a technical artifact. The only immune exposure information available for the cohort was CMV serostatus. When HLA alleles, especially DR and DQ, strongly co-occurred, TCR associations were difficult to assign to individual alleles. Roughly uniform sequencing depth across donors was assumed in presence/absence analyses, although this assumption may not hold. Only TCR beta chains were sequenced in this cohort, and the absence of alpha or paired-chain data limited detectable features.

Measured from the cysteine to the phenylalanine, the CDR3 is 14 residues long. Just the 42-base CDR3 DNA is kept, in frame starting at base 1. The germline V gene supplies CDR1 MGHDK and CDR2 SYGVNS. V is pruned by 4 bases and J by 3 bases, leaving 6 bases of the junction without a gene match. Concerning this clone itself: What this receptor recognizes is not known.

The library was made by the immunoSEQ multiplex PCR assay. For the multiplex PCR, a mixture combining 60 forward primers for TCR Vbeta segments and 13 reverse primers for TCR Jbeta segments was used. Amplification of the CDR3 region of rearranged TCR beta genes was performed with a multiplex PCR assay on genomic DNA. Amplified TCR beta libraries were sequenced as 87-base-pair reads on the Illumina HiSeq System. The paper's processing steps were these. In a later analysis, approximately 74 million unique TCR beta chains were counted across the roughly 610 repertoires, and roughly 9.9 million of these chains were shared by at least two donors. Raw reads were error-corrected and collapsed into unique sequences with a nearest-neighbor algorithm that merged closely related sequences to remove PCR and sequencing errors. CDR3 sequences were aligned to IMGT reference sequences to assign V, D and J gene segments. For a sequence to be retained, a match of at least six nucleotides to both a V gene segment and a J gene segment was required. Rearrangements were called productive when the CDR3 lacked stop codons and stayed in frame with V and J; all others were non-productive. Following IMGT convention, CDR3 was defined as the stretch from the second conserved V-encoded cysteine to the conserved J-encoded phenylalanine. Sequences without an unambiguous match to a single V gene segment were excluded from the earlier analysis of about 640 of the donors. In an earlier analysis of 450 to 700 of the donors, V segments were called functional above 56.7% productive rearrangements and were called segregating when the between-donor standard deviation exceeded 5%. A statistical classification framework was built to diagnose cytomegalovirus status from the catalog of TCR beta chain sequences. A later analysis assigned V and J genes by comparing TCR nucleotide sequences with IMGT/GENE-DB human TR gene sequences. The TCRdist pipeline was used in a later analysis to assign CDR3 sequences and most-parsimonious VDJ recombination scenarios. In a later analysis, each TCR beta chain was defined by its CDR3 amino acid sequence together with its V-gene family, and reads without a unique V-gene family were excluded. In a later analysis, 550 to 650 highly shared, low-generation-probability nucleotide sequences were removed to address suspected cross-contamination and a sequencing artifact. For each public chain, a later analysis derived a clonal expansion index from normalized ranks of inferred template counts within each repertoire. Generation probabilities in a later analysis came from a VDJ recombination model fitted to out-of-frame rearrangements, and those results were checked against IGoR. In a later analysis, hypergeometric tests were used to score TCR-TCR, TCR-HLA and TCR-CMV co-occurrence, with a repertoire-size bias correction applied to TCR pairs. To estimate false discovery rates, a later analysis permuted the HLA or CMV assignments 20 times. In a later analysis, co-occurring TCRs were grouped using DBSCAN, and TCRdist sequence similarity was added for clustering within HLA-allele-positive subsets. Repertoires with fewer than 30,000 or more than 120,000 public chains were left out of co-occurrence clustering, as were four to six repertoires with anomalous nucleotide sharing. What TCRdb holds here is the immuneACCESS table cut down to in-frame rearrangements. Part of the clones is not present; checked against another copy, under half of the missing clones reflect an unresolved V gene, and the others are unexplained. V and J calls and clone size follow that table, whereas D and trimming were derived from the DNA. This sample's records show approximately 110,000 clones. The ten largest make up 2% to 2.5% of the sample.

The cohort consisted of 666 healthy bone marrow donors. Cohort members were all nominally healthy when sampled, although unrecorded immune exposures were likely present. The donor was CMV seronegative and was included in the group of a few hundred seronegative cohort members. A peripheral blood sample was provided by each donor, and peripheral blood mononuclear cells were used for TCR beta sequencing. Genomic DNA was extracted from the blood cell samples with the Qiagen DNeasy Blood Extraction Kit. Material: PBMCs. Recombination linked TRBV25-1 to TRBJ2-7, with 7 bases matching TRBD1. The receptor's source is a middle-aged man in good health and CMV-seronegative. The nucleotides are TGTGCCAGCAGTGTGGGACAGCCACGCTACGAGCAGTACTTC. The resulting protein is CASSVGQPRYEQYF.